The T cell receptor (beta chain) described here comes from a study of Ad26.COV2.S vaccination and SARS-CoV-2 variants. Findings of the study overall: Vaccine and placebo recipients had comparable breadth of non-spike TCRs.

TCRdb's table, derived via immunoSEQ multiplex PCR, lists solely in-frame clones and lacks some. The sample yields about 280,000 clones, about 87% seen once. The J segment lost 6 bases and the V segment lost 3 bases, leaving 9 bases of the junction unmatched. Germline values: CDR1 MGHRA, CDR2 YSYEKL. The CDR3 totals 17 residues. Treatment in this sample: about 20 received Ad26.COV2.S at low or high dose, single or two shots; about 5 received placebo; per-sample allocation not given. Samples analyzed were those drawn on day 63 after the first vaccine or placebo injection. As its vector, the vaccine had Ad26, which expressed Wuhan-strain SARS-CoV-2 spike. This clone was counted once. Its specificity is not known.

The specimen comprised peripheral blood, sampled in a trial of Ad26.COV2.S vaccine versus placebo. This TCR came from a person aged 18-65 years who received the Ad26.COV2.S COVID-19 vaccine or a placebo. The chain employs TRBV4-1 and TRBJ2-2, with 11 bases lining up with TRBD2. The CDR3 reads CASSQVVAGGYPGELFF. CDR3 in DNA: TGCGCCAGCAGCCAGGTTGTAGCGGGAGGGTATCCCGGGGAGCTGTTTTTT.